The rows below give T cell receptor beta chains drawn from one sample of a study of CD8 T cells in ankylosing spondylitis. TCRdb re-called the 5' RACE reads with MiXCR, one entry per CDR3 protein. The table includes about 350,000 distinct CDR3 sequences, 20% to 25% detected once. Sequencing was carried out using blood, either unsorted or a sorted T cell fraction (not recorded which). The receptors stem from a male donor with ankylosing spondylitis or in good health (not recorded which). The conserved cysteine and the conserved F or W are not part of the CDR3 here.

J gene: TRBJ2-1
V gene: TRBV2
CDR3 protein: ATRQGSFRTNEQF

J gene: TRBJ2-5
V gene: TRBV7-9
CDR3 protein: ASSPNSARETQY

J gene: TRBJ2-7
V gene: TRBV12-3/TRBV12-4
CDR3 protein: ALSFGLAGGLLSYEQY

J gene: TRBJ2-7
V gene: TRBV7-9
CDR3 protein: ASSSLSGGQTYEQY

J gene: TRBJ2-7
V gene: TRBV14
CDR3 protein: ASSQMSVGPAEQY

J gene: TRBJ2-7
V gene: TRBV27
CDR3 protein: ASSLGQGAEQY

J gene: TRBJ1-6
V gene: TRBV10-3
CDR3 protein: AISETRDRDNSPLH

J gene: TRBJ2-1
V gene: TRBV12-3/TRBV12-4
CDR3 protein: ASSLYGGGVRYEQF

J gene: TRBJ2-1
V gene: TRBV28
CDR3 protein: ASSTRVSSGASYNEQF

J gene: TRBJ1-2
V gene: TRBV19
CDR3 protein: ASSIDGTSTNYGYT

J gene: TRBJ2-7
V gene: TRBV27
CDR3 protein: ASSSGLEKY

J gene: TRBJ2-7
V gene: TRBV6-8
CDR3 protein: ASSYPGGQGSYEQY

J gene: TRBJ2-3
V gene: TRBV5-6
CDR3 protein: ASSDPTSGGAADTQY

J gene: TRBJ2-1
V gene: TRBV12-3/TRBV12-4
CDR3 protein: ASSSLPGLQF

J gene: TRBJ1-5
V gene: TRBV10-1
CDR3 protein: ARQGSSSNQPQH

J gene: TRBJ1-1
V gene: TRBV29-1
CDR3 protein: SAYPSLPNTEAF

J gene: TRBJ2-3
V gene: TRBV5-1
CDR3 protein: ASSLMAATTDTQY

J gene: TRBJ2-7
V gene: TRBV20-1
CDR3 protein: SAGQGSSYEQY

J gene: TRBJ2-2
V gene: TRBV6-1
CDR3 protein: AIETVRAFWTGELF

J gene: TRBJ1-1
V gene: TRBV29-1
CDR3 protein: SVGAWGTEAF

J gene: TRBJ2-1
V gene: TRBV12-3/TRBV12-4
CDR3 protein: ASSFSLAFDEQF

J gene: TRBJ2-1
V gene: TRBV6-4
CDR3 protein: ASSDAGGNSEQF

J gene: TRBJ2-2
V gene: TRBV29-1
CDR3 protein: SVRGGGKTGELF

J gene: TRBJ2-1
V gene: TRBV7-9
CDR3 protein: ARDRPSGNEQF

J gene: TRBJ2-3
V gene: TRBV19
CDR3 protein: ASSMAGTAFTDTQY

J gene: TRBJ2-5
V gene: TRBV9
CDR3 protein: ASSVAGTARETQY

J gene: TRBJ2-7
V gene: TRBV12-3/TRBV12-4
CDR3 protein: ASSLASVGISSYEQY

J gene: TRBJ2-3
V gene: TRBV20-1
CDR3 protein: SALNTDTQY

J gene: TRBJ2-5
V gene: TRBV2
CDR3 protein: ASSGSLLQETQY

J gene: TRBJ2-1
V gene: TRBV6-5
CDR3 protein: ASSYLRGGNNEQF

J gene: TRBJ2-3
V gene: TRBV9
CDR3 protein: ASSAGVKGMTVTDTQY

J gene: TRBJ2-5
V gene: TRBV7-2
CDR3 protein: ASSSGQGVGETQY

J gene: TRBJ2-5
V gene: TRBV12-3/TRBV12-4
CDR3 protein: ASSGPFPMRETQY

J gene: TRBJ2-7
V gene: TRBV7-8
CDR3 protein: ASSLFSYEQY

J gene: TRBJ2-5
V gene: TRBV12-3/TRBV12-4
CDR3 protein: ASGGRAAETQY

J gene: TRBJ1-5
V gene: TRBV4-1
CDR3 protein: ASSQAGNSNQPQH

J gene: TRBJ2-2
V gene: TRBV11-2
CDR3 protein: ASSPRLAGSPVGNTGELF

J gene: TRBJ2-1
V gene: TRBV4-1
CDR3 protein: ASSQQDSYNEQF

J gene: TRBJ2-1
V gene: TRBV24-1
CDR3 protein: ATSDGQRDPVREQF

J gene: TRBJ2-5
V gene: TRBV12-3/TRBV12-4
CDR3 protein: ASAFRRQRWETQY

J gene: TRBJ2-5
V gene: TRBV10-3
CDR3 protein: AISGDRGLQETQY

J gene: TRBJ2-7
V gene: TRBV7-8
CDR3 protein: ASNLPPSHEQY

J gene: TRBJ2-7
V gene: TRBV4-1
CDR3 protein: ASSQFPGTSGVSYEQY

J gene: TRBJ2-3
V gene: TRBV18
CDR3 protein: ASSPGGAITDTQY

J gene: TRBJ2-5
V gene: TRBV12-3/TRBV12-4
CDR3 protein: ASTRRGETETQY

J gene: TRBJ2-7
V gene: TRBV20-1
CDR3 protein: SARVLAEVYEQY

J gene: TRBJ2-7
V gene: TRBV11-1
CDR3 protein: ASSASGGNLYEQY

J gene: TRBJ1-2
V gene: TRBV25-1
CDR3 protein: ASSELTGVNYGYT

J gene: TRBJ2-1
V gene: TRBV7-9
CDR3 protein: ASSPLAGGNEQF

J gene: TRBJ2-3
V gene: TRBV27
CDR3 protein: ASSPRTDGTDTQY

J gene: TRBJ2-3
V gene: TRBV11-1
CDR3 protein: ASRSLFRDYRTSTDTQY

J gene: TRBJ2-2
V gene: TRBV10-3
CDR3 protein: AISEEDGANTGELF

J gene: TRBJ2-3
V gene: TRBV4-1
CDR3 protein: ASSRPAERTDTQY

J gene: TRBJ2-3
V gene: TRBV30
CDR3 protein: AWSGDLNTQY

J gene: TRBJ2-7
V gene: TRBV29-1
CDR3 protein: SVDQLAGGPHEQY